One and the same sample provided the 16 T cell receptor beta chains below, sequenced in a study of blood T cell repertoires in COVID-19. Some clones are missing from TCRdb's copy, which holds only in-frame ones; the method was immunoSEQ multiplex PCR. The table lists approximately 190,000 clones, over 70% of them singletons, with about 6.9% in the top ten. Material: peripheral blood. The origin of the receptors is a man in his 60s with acute or convalescent COVID-19.

The chain is built from TRBV11-2 and TRBJ2-1; 11 positions match TRBD2. This CDR3 spans 16 amino acids. CDR1 and CDR2 (germline): SGHAT, FQNNGV. The V segment lost 4 bases and the J segment 7 bases; nucleotides outside the gene matches: 9. The CDR3 DNA follows: TGTGCCAGCAGCTACACTAGCGGGAGTTTTGTAAATGAGCAGTTCTTC. It encodes CASSYTSGSFVNEQFF.

The rearrangement joins TRBV4-1 to TRBJ1-1, with 9 bases fitting TRBD1. Trimming at V came to 4 bases and at J to 1 base, leaving 7 bases not matched to a gene. Germline assignment: CDR1 MGHRA and CDR2 YSYEKL. The CDR3 totals 16 residues. CDR3: CASSPGTGRKNTEAFF. CDR3 coding DNA: TGCGCCAGCAGCCCTGGGACAGGGAGGAAGAACACTGAAGCTTTCTTT.

Only a few counts were recorded for this clone. The V gene is TRBV28, the J gene TRBJ1-2; no firm D call. This CDR3 contains 12 residues. Germline CDR1 MDHEN, CDR2 SYDVKM. V lost 5 bases and J lost 4, with 8 bases in between. The CDR3 DNA reads as TGTGCCAGCAGTCCCGGGGTCTATGGCTACACCTTC. Encoded protein: CASSPGVYGYTF.

On this clone itself: A read error may produce the germline difference seen at one junction end. The chain uses TRBV6-5 and TRBJ1-4; D is possibly TRBD1 (5 bases). CDR1 is MNHEY, CDR2 SVGAGI, per germline. This CDR3 contains 13 residues. The CDR3 region has the DNA TGTGCCACCCGCTTAGGGACTAAAGAAAAACTGTTTTTT. Translation gives CATRLGTKEKLFF.

The chain is built from TRBV27 and TRBJ2-5; 9 bases fit TRBD2. The CDR3 is 16 residues long. The junction had 14 bases not matched to a gene; V was cut back by 5 bases and J by 7 bases. CDR1 MNHEY and CDR2 SMNVEV come from the germline V gene (reference sequence). CDR3 sequence (DNA): TGTGCCAGCAGTATTAGCGGGAGTGTACTAATTGGGACCCAGTACTTC. Its protein is CASSISGSVLIGTQYF.

This chain joins TRBV21-1 and TRBJ1-5; TRBD1, the table's D call, was not compared with the DNA. TRBV21-1 is reported as a pseudogene. The CDR3 loop spans 19 amino acids. The CDR3 protein is CASSNPYRTPSVQDQPQHF. As DNA, the CDR3 is TGTGCCAGCAGCAACCCCTACCGTACGCCATCGGTCCAGGATCAGCCCCAGCATTTT.

The sample holds one count of this clone. The rearrangement joins TRBV3-1 (or the pseudogene TRBV3-2) to TRBJ2-4, with 11 positions matching TRBD2. Germline CDR1 and CDR2: LGHDT and YNNKEL (reference sequence). Trimming at V came to 0 bases and at J to 0 bases, leaving 7 bases not matched to a gene. The CDR3 has 19 residues. The CDR3 protein is CASSQEGTSGLLAKNIQYF. The CDR3 region has the DNA TGTGCCAGCAGCCAAGAAGGGACTAGCGGCCTACTAGCCAAAAACATTCAGTACTTC.

The chain links TRBV11-2 to TRBJ1-5; D remains unclear. Per germline, CDR1 SGHAT and CDR2 FQNNGV. The CDR3 length is 14 residues. V was shortened by 5 bases and J by 0 bases, with 8 bases between the two germline ends. In nucleotides, the CDR3 is TGTGCCAGCAGCCCTCAGTTTAGCAATCAGCCCCAGCATTTT. Encoded protein: CASSPQFSNQPQHF.

The gene calls are TRBV7-9 and TRBJ1-4, with D possibly TRBD1 on 6 matching bases. Germline CDR1 and CDR2: SEHNR and FQNEAQ (reference sequence). V lost 1 base and J 7 bases, leaving 13 bases between the germline ends. The CDR3 totals 15 residues. CDR3 DNA: TGTGCCAGCAGCTTAGTTAACAGGGTGGTTGAAAAACTGTTTTTT. Protein product: CASSLVNRVVEKLFF. Complete variable domain (other parts from reference TRBV7-9 and TRBJ1-4): DTGVSQNPRHKITKRGQNVTFRCDPISEHNRLYWYRQTLGQGPEFLTYFQNEAQLEKSRLLSDRFSAERPKGSFSTLEIQRTEQGDSAMYLCASSLVNRVVEKLFFGSGTQLSVL.

The J gene is TRBJ2-1, the V gene TRBV7-9; perhaps TRBD2 as D (6 bases). This CDR3 spans 13 amino acids. V was cut by 5 bases and J by 5 bases, with 10 bases left in between. Germline V gene data show CDR1 as SEHNR and CDR2 as FQNEAQ (reference sequence). Here the CDR3 DNA reads TGTGCCAGCAGCCCCTGGGGGGACAATGAGCAGTTCTTC. Its protein is CASSPWGDNEQFF.

The chain carries TRBV11-3 and TRBJ2-1, with a weak D call TRBD2 (5 bases). The CDR3 is 13 residues long. Germline CDR1 and CDR2: SGHNT and YENEEA. Deletions cut 5 bases from V and 6 bases from J, with 11 bases between. CDR3 residues: CASSPASRNEQFF. CDR3 coding DNA: TGTGCCAGCAGCCCGGCTAGCCGCAATGAGCAGTTCTTC. Using reference TRBV11-3 and TRBJ2-1 for the parts outside the CDR3, the full variable domain is EAGVVQSPRYKIIEKKQPVAFWCNPISGHNTLYWYLQNLGQGPELLIRYENEEAVDDSQLPKDRFSAERLKGVDSTLKIQPAELGDSAVYLCASSPASRNEQFFGPGTRLTVL.

The J gene is TRBJ1-6, the V gene TRBV6-1, with D tentatively TRBD1 (5 bases). The CDR3 has 16 amino acids. V gave up 3 bases and J gave up 5 bases, with 14 bases separating them. The germline V gene encodes CDR1 MNHNS and CDR2 SASEGT. The CDR3 coding sequence is TGTGCCAGCAGTGATTTCAGGGTCGAGGATAATTCACCCCTCCACTTT. Protein: CASSDFRVEDNSPLHF.

This clone was seen only once. The chain joins TRBV28 to TRBJ2-3; TRBD2 matches 9 bases. The length of the CDR3 is 16 residues. With 5 bases clipped from V and 1 base from J, the junction kept 7 bases outside the gene matches. Germline V gives CDR1 MDHEN, CDR2 SYDVKM. The CDR3 loop is CASSILAGWGTDTQYF. In nucleotides, the CDR3 is TGTGCCAGCAGTATCCTAGCGGGATGGGGCACAGATACGCAGTATTTT.

The rearrangement joins TRBV30 to TRBJ1-2; 8 bases are a match to TRBD1. Trimming at V came to 5 bases and at J to 8 bases, leaving 7 bases not matched to a gene. The CDR3 extends over 12 amino acids. Per germline, CDR1 GTSNPN and CDR2 SVGIG (reference sequence). As DNA, the CDR3 is TGTGCCTGGGACAGGGGCGGAAGCGGCTACACCTTC. This sequence encodes CAWDRGGSGYTF.

The chain recombines TRBV6-5 with TRBJ1-2; 9 nucleotides align to TRBD1. Germline V gives CDR1 MNHEY, CDR2 SVGAGI. This CDR3 region has 14 residues. Germline trimming cut 4 bases from V and 4 bases from J; bases unmatched to any gene: 4. CDR3 coding DNA: TGTGCCAGCAGTTCGGACAGGGGAAGCTATGGCTACACCTTC. Amino acid sequence: CASSSDRGSYGYTF.

The chain joins TRBV24-1 to TRBJ2-7; 7 positions agree with TRBD1. This CDR3 has 14 amino acids. The J segment lost 2 bases and the V segment lost 2 bases, leaving 2 bases of the junction unmatched. From germline, CDR1 is KGHDR and CDR2 SFDVKD. CDR3 in DNA: TGTGCCACCAGTGATTCGCAGGGGGCCTACGAGCAGTACTTC. Translation: CATSDSQGAYEQYF.